Listed below are T cell receptor beta chains from one sample, sequenced in a study of blood T cell repertoires in COVID-19. Only in-frame clones appear in the TCRdb table, and some are missing; sequencing was by immunoSEQ multiplex PCR. The sample lists some 180,000 clones, approximately 80% occurring once. The sample comprised peripheral blood. Receptors originate from a middle-aged woman with COVID-19, enrolled during active disease. Both conserved end residues are part of each CDR3. D genes are given only for firm matches. The listing skips clone size in some rows; elsewhere it reads once, few, many or a size class.

D,size,J,V,CDR3,DNA
TRBD1,NA,TRBJ1-2,TRBV10-1,CASSESRGRGYTF,TGCGCCAGCAGTGAGAGCAGGGGGCGAGGCTACACCTTC
NA,NA,TRBJ1-4,TRBV29-1,CSVGPGGSEKLFF,TGCAGCGTTGGGCCGGGGGGCAGTGAAAAACTGTTTTTT
TRBD1,NA,TRBJ1-1,TRBV5-1,CASTVGFGTGVNTEAFF,TGCGCCAGCACGGTAGGATTTGGGACAGGAGTGAACACTGAAGCTTTCTTT
NA,NA,TRBJ1-5,TRBV5-6,CASSSSMRVGQPQHF,TGTGCCAGCAGCTCCAGCATGAGGGTGGGCCAGCCCCAGCATTTT
TRBD1,NA,TRBJ1-1,TRBV6-5,CASIRQGAAEAFF,TGTGCCAGCATCCGACAGGGGGCGGCTGAAGCTTTCTTT
NA,NA,TRBJ1-1,TRBV5-8,CASSLQGGTEAFF,TGTGCCAGCAGCCTACAGGGCGGGACTGAAGCTTTCTTT
TRBD1,NA,TRBJ1-2,TRBV2,CASSEHRGAGYTF,TGTGCCAGCAGTGAACACAGGGGGGCCGGCTACACCTTC
NA,NA,TRBJ2-5,TRBV7-3,CASSPNPAGHIQETQYF,TGTGCCAGCAGCCCGAACCCGGCCGGACACATCCAAGAGACCCAGTACTTC
TRBD2,NA,TRBJ2-2,TRBV19,CASSSVIAGGGTGELFF,TGTGCCAGTAGTTCCGTCATAGCGGGAGGAGGGACCGGGGAGCTGTTTTTT
NA,NA,TRBJ2-1,TRBV27,CASSAPGAGYNEQFF,TGTGCCAGCTCAGCCCCCGGTGCAGGATACAATGAGCAGTTCTTC
NA,once,TRBJ1-3,TRBV5-8,CASIYSPSSGNTIYF,TGTGCCAGCATATATTCCCCCTCCTCTGGAAACACCATATATTTT
TRBD2,few,TRBJ2-7,TRBV7-6,CASSETSGRSSYEQYF,TGTGCCAGCAGCGAGACTAGCGGGAGGTCTTCCTACGAGCAGTACTTC
TRBD2,NA,TRBJ2-1,TRBV5-1,CASSFNPRLAKYNEQFF,TGCGCCAGCAGCTTCAACCCCCGACTAGCGAAGTACAATGAGCAGTTCTTC
NA,NA,TRBJ1-4,TRBV5-4,CASSFGFKNEKLFF,TGTGCCAGCAGCTTCGGGTTTAAAAATGAAAAACTGTTTTTT
NA,NA,TRBJ2-7,TRBV24-1,CATSYGSYEQYF,TGTGCCACCAGTTACGGGTCCTACGAGCAGTACTTC
NA,few,TRBJ1-4,TRBV18,CASSNQGNEKLFF,TGTGCCAGCTCAAATCAGGGGAATGAAAAACTGTTTTTT
NA,NA,TRBJ1-5,TRBV10-1,CASSGNGGDQPQHF,TGCGCCAGCAGTGGAAATGGGGGGGATCAGCCCCAGCATTTT
TRBD1,NA,TRBJ1-1,TRBV29-1,CSVGTGLRNTEAFF,TGCAGCGTTGGGACAGGGTTGAGGAACACTGAAGCTTTCTTT
TRBD1,NA,TRBJ1-5,TRBV25-1,CASSDKGTGANNQPQHF,TGTGCCAGCAGTGATAAAGGGACAGGGGCCAACAATCAGCCCCAGCATTTT
NA,NA,TRBJ1-2,TRBV7-9,CASIPGGTGYTF,TGTGCCAGCATACCGGGGGGAACCGGCTACACCTTC
NA,NA,TRBJ2-7,TRBV6-5,CASTSGLGAREQYF,TGTGCCAGCACATCGGGGCTGGGGGCGCGGGAGCAGTACTTC
TRBD2,once,TRBJ2-1,TRBV27,CASSFRLAGVGNEQFF,TGTGCCAGCAGTTTCCGACTAGCGGGAGTAGGGAATGAGCAGTTCTTC
NA,once,TRBJ1-1,TRBV12-5,CASGFPETGFPGNTEAFF,TGTGCTAGTGGTTTCCCGGAGACAGGTTTTCCAGGGAACACTGAAGCTTTCTTT
NA,NA,TRBJ1-1,TRBV2,CANPHLGGSTEAFF,TGTGCCAACCCGCACTTGGGGGGATCCACTGAAGCTTTCTTT
TRBD1,NA,TRBJ2-2,TRBV7-8,CASSLAIPPGQGRELFF,TGTGCCAGCAGCTTAGCAATTCCCCCGGGACAGGGGAGGGAGCTGTTTTTT
TRBD1,NA,TRBJ1-1,TRBV27,CASRTGSGTEAFF,TGTGCCAGCAGGACAGGGTCTGGCACTGAAGCTTTCTTT
NA,NA,TRBJ1-4,TRBV2,CASSVNREAGKLFF,TGTGCCAGCAGTGTGAACAGGGAAGCTGGAAAACTGTTTTTT
NA,NA,TRBJ2-7,TRBV28,CASSFIYEQYF,TGTGCCAGCAGTTTTATCTACGAGCAGTACTTC
NA,NA,TRBJ1-1,TRBV7-3,CASSSREGRNTEAFF,TGTGCCAGCAGCTCAAGAGAAGGGAGAAACACTGAAGCTTTCTTT
TRBD1,NA,TRBJ1-3,TRBV6-5,CASFRQGGNTIYF,TGTGCCAGCTTTAGACAGGGTGGAAACACCATATATTTT
NA,NA,TRBJ1-3,TRBV28,CASSFGTVGNTIYF,TGTGCCAGCAGTTTCGGAACAGTTGGAAACACCATATATTTT
TRBD2,NA,TRBJ2-1,TRBV19,CASSIGLAGNEQFF,TGTGCCAGTAGTATAGGACTAGCGGGAAATGAGCAGTTCTTC
NA,NA,TRBJ1-5,TRBV2,CASGVGAGQPQHF,TGTGCCAGCGGTGTGGGGGCTGGTCAGCCCCAGCATTTT
TRBD2,few,TRBJ2-3,TRBV6-4,CASAFLAGALNTQYF,TGTGCCAGCGCCTTCCTAGCGGGAGCATTAAATACGCAGTATTTT
NA,NA,TRBJ2-7,TRBV28,CASSPTRRQSYEQYF,TGTGCCAGCAGTCCAACTAGGCGGCAGTCCTACGAGCAGTACTTC
NA,few,TRBJ2-3,TRBV9,CASHPHGGPSTDTQYF,TGTGCCAGCCACCCCCATGGCGGGCCAAGCACAGATACGCAGTATTTT
TRBD1,NA,TRBJ2-2,TRBV5-1,CASSLIHSGGIGELFF,TGCGCCAGCAGCTTGATCCATTCAGGGGGCATCGGGGAGCTGTTTTTT
NA,NA,TRBJ1-1,TRBV19,CASSTWTVPSAFF,TGTGCCAGTAGTACATGGACAGTACCTTCGGCTTTCTTT
TRBD1,few,TRBJ1-1,TRBV19,CASSAIDRATEAFF,TGTGCCAGTAGTGCCATCGACAGGGCCACTGAAGCTTTCTTT
TRBD1,NA,TRBJ2-1,TRBV7-9,CASSLKGTGMNEQFF,TGTGCCAGCAGCTTAAAGGGGACAGGGATGAATGAGCAGTTCTTC
NA,NA,TRBJ2-7,TRBV5-1,CASSLRARLGGGAYEQYF,TGCGCCAGCAGCCTAAGGGCTCGGCTAGGCGGGGGCGCTTACGAGCAGTACTTC
NA,NA,TRBJ1-1,TRBV6-6,CASTSDSSAFF,TGTGCCAGCACCTCGGACAGCTCAGCTTTCTTT
TRBD2,NA,TRBJ2-5,TRBV5-1,CASSSPRTSGLQETQYF,TGCGCCAGCAGCTCCCCCAGAACTAGCGGGTTACAAGAGACCCAGTACTTC
NA,NA,TRBJ2-7,TRBV4-1,CASSQGLYGAYEQYF,TGCGCCAGCAGCCAGGGTTTATACGGGGCCTACGAGCAGTACTTC
NA,NA,TRBJ1-1,TRBV16,CASSQSSLTFF,TGTGCCAGCAGCCAATCGAGCTTGACTTTCTTT
NA,NA,TRBJ1-6,TRBV6-5,CASRGPSYNSPLHF,TGTGCCAGCAGGGGGCCCTCCTATAATTCACCCCTCCACTTT
TRBD2,NA,TRBJ2-7,TRBV27,CASSSPTSGRNEQYF,TGTGCCAGCAGTTCTCCGACTAGCGGGAGAAACGAGCAGTACTTC
NA,NA,TRBJ1-2,TRBV10-3,CAIRSPQDYGYTF,TGTGCCATCAGGAGCCCCCAAGACTATGGCTACACCTTC
NA,few,TRBJ1-5,TRBV11-1,CASSFGPGDGQPQHF,TGTGCCAGCAGCTTTGGCCCCGGGGATGGTCAGCCCCAGCATTTT
TRBD2,few,TRBJ2-3,TRBV28,CASSGTSGRAPDTQYF,TGTGCCAGCAGTGGGACTAGCGGGAGGGCGCCAGATACGCAGTATTTT
TRBD1,NA,TRBJ1-2,TRBV19,CASIPGGANYGYTF,TGTGCCAGTATCCCAGGGGGCGCCAACTATGGCTACACCTTC